Described below is a single TCR beta chain sequence and its context. Assay used: immunoSEQ multiplex PCR; TCRdb lists only in-frame clones, some missing. The table has roughly 6,000 clones, roughly 65% seen once. Both intraepithelial and lamina propria lymphocytes were released by processing graft tissue. This specimen belongs to a study of graft-versus-host responses after intestinal transplantation. Whole-study context: Recipients had transplants, and these were multivisceral, liver-intestinal, or isolated intestinal.

CDR3 size: 14 residues. J gave up 7 bases and V 3 bases, and 5 bases lay outside the gene matches. The sample in question was ileum tissue, obtained just over 300 days after intestinal transplant. The rearrangement uses TRBV7-1 and TRBJ1-3, with 8 nucleotides matching TRBD1. TRBV7-1 counts as an open reading frame of uncertain function. This TCR was sampled from a human patient who received an intestinal transplant, so some T cells may come from the graft donor. The CDR3 is CASSSIRQGNTIYF. The CDR3 nucleotides are TGTGCCAGCAGCTCCATTCGACAGGGGAACACCATATATTTT.